This is a list of T cell receptor beta chains from one sample in a study of a mutant IDH1 vaccine in newly diagnosed glioma. Some clones are missing from TCRdb's copy, which holds only in-frame ones; the method was immunoSEQ multiplex PCR. The sample holds some 54,000 clones, 75% to 95% seen once. The antigens these receptors bind are not known. The starting material was PBMCs, obtained from a glioma patient whose treatment included an IDH1 peptide vaccine. These receptors were collected from a middle-aged man with glioma. The CDR3 runs from the conserved cysteine through the conserved F or W. The D gene is left open where the match is weak. The size field is filled for only some rows; it gives once, few, many or a size class.

D | J | size | V | DNA | CDR3
. | TRBJ2-4 | . | TRBV9 | TGTGCCAGCAGCCCTCGGGCAGCCAAAAACATTCAGTACTTC | CASSPRAAKNIQYF
. | TRBJ1-5 | . | TRBV4-2 | TGTGCCAGCAGCCAAGGACAGGCTGGTCAGCCCCAGCATTTT | CASSQGQAGQPQHF
. | TRBJ2-3 | once | TRBV27 | TGTGCCAGCAGTTTAATAGGGCAGCCCACAGATACGCAGTATTTT | CASSLIGQPTDTQYF
. | TRBJ2-1 | . | TRBV18 | TGTGCCAGCTCACCCCCCCAGCGGCAGGTTAACGGGAAGTCCTACAATGAGCAGTTCTTC | CASSPPQRQVNGKSYNEQFF
. | TRBJ2-7 | . | TRBV4-1 | TGCGCCAGCAGCCAAGTGGCCAGGGGAGTCGAGCAGTACTTC | CASSQVARGVEQYF
TRBD2 | TRBJ2-3 | . | TRBV11-2 | TGTGCCAGCAGTGATAGCGGGGGGGCGGTGGATACGCAGTATTTT | CASSDSGGAVDTQYF
. | TRBJ1-5 | . | TRBV29-1 | TGCACCCCAGGCGGCCGGTTTGATCAGCCCCAGCATTTT | CTPGGRFDQPQHF
. | TRBJ2-3 | . | TRBV4-1 | TGCGCCAGCAGCTCATTGGCCCTAAGCGATACGCAGTATTTT | CASSSLALSDTQYF
. | TRBJ2-6 | . | TRBV28 | TGTGCCAGCAGTTTATCCCTGGGGGGGGCCAACGTCCTGACTTTC | CASSLSLGGANVLTF
TRBD2 | TRBJ2-2 | . | TRBV7-6 | TGTGCCAGCAGCTGGGGGACTAGAGGGAACACCGGGGAGCTGTTTTTT | CASSWGTRGNTGELFF
TRBD1 | TRBJ2-5 | . | TRBV2 | TGTGCCAGCAGTAAGGGACAGGTTGAGACCCAGTACTTC | CASSKGQVETQYF
. | TRBJ2-7 | . | TRBV27 | TGTGCCAGCAGTTTATGGGGTAGGGGCGACGAGCAGTACTTC | CASSLWGRGDEQYF
. | TRBJ1-1 | . | TRBV5-1 | TGCGCCAGCAGAGGGGAGACTGAAGCTTTCTTT | CASRGETEAFF
TRBD1 | TRBJ1-4 | . | TRBV6-5 | TGTGCCAGCAGGGGGGCCGGGACAGGAAATGAAAAACTGTTTTTT | CASRGAGTGNEKLFF
. | TRBJ1-1 | . | TRBV7-2 | TGTGCCAGCAGCTTATTCTCAGGGAATAGGCCTGAAGCTTTCTTT | CASSLFSGNRPEAFF
TRBD2 | TRBJ2-5 | . | TRBV9 | TGTGCCAGCAGCCCCGGGACTAGCGGGGGGGAGACCCAGTACTTC | CASSPGTSGGETQYF
. | TRBJ2-7 | . | TRBV2 | TGTGCCAGCAGTTACTCCTACGAGCAGTACTTC | CASSYSYEQYF
. | TRBJ2-3 | . | TRBV4-3 | TGCGCCAGCTCCTGGACAGATACGCAGTATTTT | CASSWTDTQYF
. | TRBJ2-7 | . | TRBV19 | TGTGCCAGTAGTCCGGAGATCGGGACACCATACTACGAGCAGTACTTC | CASSPEIGTPYYEQYF
TRBD1 | TRBJ1-5 | . | TRBV5-5 | TGTGCCAGCAGCTTGTGGCCACAGGGGAGCAATCAGCCCCAGCATTTT | CASSLWPQGSNQPQHF
. | TRBJ2-2 | few | TRBV11-2 | TGTGCCAGCTTTGGGTTACGAGCCGGGGAGCTGTTTTTT | CASFGLRAGELFF
TRBD2 | TRBJ2-1 | . | TRBV27 | TGTGCCAGCAGGTCAGCGGGAGGGCCCCACAATGAGCAGTTCTTC | CASRSAGGPHNEQFF
. | TRBJ2-1 | . | TRBV5-5 | TGTGCCAGCAGCTTAAAACAGATGCCTTCCTACAATGAGCAGTTCTTC | CASSLKQMPSYNEQFF
. | TRBJ2-3 | . | TRBV5-6 | TGTGCCAGCAGCTTGGATAGCATCTCGGATACGCAGTATTTT | CASSLDSISDTQYF
. | TRBJ1-6 | . | TRBV6-1 | TGTGCCAGCAGTGAACGGTTTCGGATGGAACTCTCACCCCTCCACTTT | CASSERFRMELSPLHF
. | TRBJ1-5 | . | TRBV5-1 | TGCGCCAGCAGCTTGGCCCGCGGTCGCAATCAGCCCCAGCATTTT | CASSLARGRNQPQHF
TRBD1 | TRBJ2-5 | once | TRBV10-3 | TGTGCCACCCTTGGACAGGGAACCCAAGAGACCCAGTACTTC | CATLGQGTQETQYF
TRBD1 | TRBJ1-4 | . | TRBV27 | TGTGCCAGCAGTGCCCGGGACAGGGTTTGGGGTGAAAAACTGTTTTTT | CASSARDRVWGEKLFF
. | TRBJ2-7 | . | TRBV6-6 | TGTGCCAGCCGGGGCCTCGTTGGGAGCGAGCAGTACTTC | CASRGLVGSEQYF
. | TRBJ1-1 | few | TRBV5-1 | TGCGCCAGCAGCTCGGCCGGACTTAAGAACACTGAAGCTTTCTTT | CASSSAGLKNTEAFF
TRBD2 | TRBJ2-3 | once | TRBV9 | TGTGCCAGCAGCGGGGGAGGGATCACAGATACGCAGTATTTT | CASSGGGITDTQYF
. | TRBJ2-7 | once | TRBV7-9 | TGTGCCAGCAGTCGTCCAGGGGCCTACGAGCAGTACTTC | CASSRPGAYEQYF
. | TRBJ1-5 | . | TRBV6-5 | TGTGCCAGCAGCCCAGGGGTGGGCAATCAGCCCCAGCATTTT | CASSPGVGNQPQHF
TRBD1 | TRBJ2-5 | . | TRBV28 | TGTGCCAGCAGTTCAGGGGGGACAGGGTACGTTGGAGAGACCCAGTACTTC | CASSSGGTGYVGETQYF
. | TRBJ2-5 | . | TRBV14 | TGTGCCAGCAGCCAAGTTCATCTCAAACAGGGTCGGGGGGAGACCCAGTACTTC | CASSQVHLKQGRGETQYF
TRBD1 | TRBJ2-7 | . | TRBV7-8 | TGTGCCAGCAGCCAGGGGGAGTGGGGGCCGGTCTACGAGCAGTACTTC | CASSQGEWGPVYEQYF
. | TRBJ1-2 | . | TRBV7-9 | TGTGCCAGCAGCTTAACAGGGAACCGTTATGGCTACACCTTC | CASSLTGNRYGYTF
. | TRBJ2-1 | few | TRBV7-8 | TGTGCCAGCAGCTTAGCGGCGGGGCTAGCCGAAACCTACAATGAGCAGTTCTTC | CASSLAAGLAETYNEQFF
TRBD1 | TRBJ1-2 | . | TRBV18 | TGTGCCAGCTCACCTGGGACAGGCCATGGCTACACCTTC | CASSPGTGHGYTF
TRBD1 | TRBJ1-6 | . | TRBV6-5 | TGTGCCAGCAGTTACTCGATGGGGACAGGGAAATCACCCCTCCACTTT | CASSYSMGTGKSPLHF
. | TRBJ2-7 | . | TRBV7-2 | TGTGCCAGCAGCCGGACACCTCCCTACGAGCAGTACTTC | CASSRTPPYEQYF
. | TRBJ1-5 | once | TRBV6-1 | TGTGCCAGCACGGGGACAAACAACAATCAGCCCCAGCATTTT | CASTGTNNNQPQHF